This is a list of T cell receptor beta chains from one sample in a study of blood T cell repertoires in COVID-19. TCRdb's table, derived via immunoSEQ multiplex PCR, lists solely in-frame clones and lacks some. The sample has 150,000 to 200,000 clones, about 86% seen once. The sequenced sample was peripheral blood. These receptors were collected from a woman older than 75 with acute or convalescent COVID-19. Each CDR3 is given with its conserved first and last residue. D genes are given only for firm matches. The size field is filled for only some rows; it gives once, few, many or a size class.

V: TRBV27; size: -; D: -; J: TRBJ1-5; CDR3: CASSRNGGPGQPQHF; DNA: TGTGCCAGCAGTCGGAATGGGGGCCCGGGGCAGCCCCAGCATTTT
V: TRBV12-3/TRBV12-4; size: -; D: -; J: TRBJ1-2; CDR3: CASSFGENYGYTF; DNA: TGTGCCAGCAGTTTCGGGGAGAACTATGGCTACACCTTC
V: TRBV4-1; size: -; D: -; J: TRBJ2-2; CDR3: CASSPLGAGNTGELFF; DNA: TGCGCCAGCAGCCCCTTGGGAGCGGGGAACACCGGGGAGCTGTTTTTT
V: TRBV24-1; size: -; D: -; J: TRBJ2-3; CDR3: CATHSSASTDTQYF; DNA: TGTGCCACCCATAGCAGTGCTAGCACAGATACGCAGTATTTT
V: TRBV4-3; size: -; D: TRBD2; J: TRBJ2-3; CDR3: CASSQALSTSGGTDTQYF; DNA: TGCGCCAGCAGCCAAGCCCTCTCGACTAGCGGGGGGACAGATACGCAGTATTTT
V: TRBV2; size: -; D: TRBD1; J: TRBJ1-5; CDR3: CASSRDRGDNQPQHF; DNA: TGTGCCAGCAGCCGGGACAGGGGAGACAATCAGCCCCAGCATTTT
V: TRBV7-2; size: once; D: TRBD1; J: TRBJ2-5; CDR3: CASSVRGLETQYF; DNA: TGTGCCAGCAGCGTCAGGGGGCTTGAGACCCAGTACTTC
V: TRBV7-9; size: -; D: -; J: TRBJ2-7; CDR3: CASSSYRRESSYEQYF; DNA: TGTGCCAGCAGCTCTTATAGGAGGGAGAGCTCCTACGAGCAGTACTTC
V: TRBV4-1; size: -; D: -; J: TRBJ1-2; CDR3: CASSQGRRRDNYGYTF; DNA: TGCGCCAGCAGCCAAGGGCGGCGACGGGATAACTATGGCTACACCTTC
V: TRBV30; size: -; D: -; J: TRBJ2-3; CDR3: CAWSGLAGTDTQYF; DNA: TGTGCCTGGAGTGGGCTCGCTGGCACAGATACGCAGTATTTT
V: TRBV5-1; size: -; D: -; J: TRBJ2-7; CDR3: CASSSEGYEQYF; DNA: TGCGCCAGCAGCTCGGAGGGCTACGAGCAGTACTTC
V: TRBV11-2; size: -; D: -; J: TRBJ2-7; CDR3: CASSSGLTYEQYF; DNA: TGTGCCAGCAGCTCTGGACTGACCTACGAGCAGTACTTC
V: TRBV28; size: -; D: TRBD1; J: TRBJ2-1; CDR3: CASSLIGTGGNEQFF; DNA: TGTGCCAGCAGTTTAATCGGGACAGGGGGCAATGAGCAGTTCTTC
V: TRBV12-3/TRBV12-4; size: -; D: -; J: TRBJ2-1; CDR3: CASSFGYNEQFF; DNA: TGTGCCAGCAGTTTCGGCTACAATGAGCAGTTCTTC
V: TRBV15; size: -; D: -; J: TRBJ2-3; CDR3: CATREGPGDTQYF; DNA: TGTGCCACCAGGGAGGGCCCAGGAGATACGCAGTATTTT